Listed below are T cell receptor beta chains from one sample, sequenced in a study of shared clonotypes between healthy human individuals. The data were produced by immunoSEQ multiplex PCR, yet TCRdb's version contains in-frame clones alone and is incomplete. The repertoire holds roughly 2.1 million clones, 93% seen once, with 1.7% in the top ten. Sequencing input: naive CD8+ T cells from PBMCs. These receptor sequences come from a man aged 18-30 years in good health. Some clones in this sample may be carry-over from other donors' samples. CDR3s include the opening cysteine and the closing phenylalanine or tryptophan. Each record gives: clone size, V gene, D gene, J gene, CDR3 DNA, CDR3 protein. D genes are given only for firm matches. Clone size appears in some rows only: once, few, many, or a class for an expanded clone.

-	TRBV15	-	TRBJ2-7	TGTGCCACCAGCAGAGAAGGGGGGAGCTCCTACGAGCAGTACTTC	CATSREGGSSYEQYF
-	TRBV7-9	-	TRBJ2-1	TGTGCCAGCAGCTCAGGACTCATGAGGCAGTTCTTC	CASSSGLMRQFF
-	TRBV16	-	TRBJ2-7	TGTGCCAGCAGCGTCCTCGAGGGGACCCCCTACGAGCAGTACTTC	CASSVLEGTPYEQYF
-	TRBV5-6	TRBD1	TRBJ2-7	TGTGCCAGCAGCTTGGGCGGGACAGGGGCCTACGAGCAGTACTTC	CASSLGGTGAYEQYF
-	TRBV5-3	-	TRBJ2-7	TGTGCCAGAAGCTTGGCCAACGGGGCCTACGAGCAGTACTTC	CARSLANGAYEQYF
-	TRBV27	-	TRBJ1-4	TGTGCCAGCAGTTGGGCGGGAGGAAATGAAAAACTGTTTTTT	CASSWAGGNEKLFF
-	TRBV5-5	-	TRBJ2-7	TGTGCCAGCAGCTTGCCGGGGACTTACTACGAGCAGTACTTC	CASSLPGTYYEQYF
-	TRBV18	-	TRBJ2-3	TGTGCCAGCTCACCCCCCACAGATACGCAGTATTTT	CASSPPTDTQYF
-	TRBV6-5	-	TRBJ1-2	TGTGCCAGCAGTTACTCACCGGGGGCGGAAGGCTACACCTTC	CASSYSPGAEGYTF
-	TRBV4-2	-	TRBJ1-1	TGTGCCAGCAGCCAAGTGGGCAGGGGACTTGAAGCTTTCTTT	CASSQVGRGLEAFF
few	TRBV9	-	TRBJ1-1	TGTGCCAGCAGCGTAGAACAGAACACTGAAGCTTTCTTT	CASSVEQNTEAFF
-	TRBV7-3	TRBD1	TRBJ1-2	TGTGCCAGCAGCCCCAGGGGGGATTATGGCTACACCTTC	CASSPRGDYGYTF
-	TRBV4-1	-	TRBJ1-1	TGCGCCAGCAGCCAAGTTCTCGTGACACAAGCTTTCTTT	CASSQVLVTQAFF
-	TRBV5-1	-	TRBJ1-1	TGCGCCAGCAGCCACTCCCGACCGACAGCCCCTCTTAACATGAACACTGAAGCTTTCTTT	CASSHSRPTAPLNMNTEAFF
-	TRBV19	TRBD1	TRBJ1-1	TGTGCCAGTAGTATAGGCCCTCAATCGGACAGGGAGTACACTGAAGCTTTCTTT	CASSIGPQSDREYTEAFF
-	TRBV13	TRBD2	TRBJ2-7	TGTGCCAGTACCCTAGCGGAAGGAAACGAGCAGTACTTC	CASTLAEGNEQYF
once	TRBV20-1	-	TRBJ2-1	TGCAGTGGGGCGCAGGGCAATGAGCAGTTCTTC	CSGAQGNEQFF
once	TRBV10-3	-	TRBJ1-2	TGTGCCATCAGTGAGACCGGGACAACCGATGGCTACACCTTC	CAISETGTTDGYTF
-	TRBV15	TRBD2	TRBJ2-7	TGTGCCACCAGCGGTGGGCCTAGCGGGGAGAGGCAGTACTTC	CATSGGPSGERQYF
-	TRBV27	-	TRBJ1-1	TGTGCCAGCAGGGCCGTGGGGCCGCTGAGGACTGAAGCTTTCTTT	CASRAVGPLRTEAFF
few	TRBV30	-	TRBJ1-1	TGTGCCTGGGGGGGAGGGACTGAAGCTTTCTTT	CAWGGGTEAFF
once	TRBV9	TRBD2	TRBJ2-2	TGTGCCAGCAGCGCCGGACTAGCGGGAGGGCCGAGCACCGGGGAGCTGTTTTTT	CASSAGLAGGPSTGELFF
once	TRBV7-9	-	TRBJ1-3	TGTGCCAGCAGCTTTCCTATTTCTGGAAACACCATATATTTT	CASSFPISGNTIYF
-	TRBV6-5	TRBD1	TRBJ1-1	TGTGCCAGCAGTTACGGGGACAGGGGGCCCACTGAAGCTTTCTTT	CASSYGDRGPTEAFF
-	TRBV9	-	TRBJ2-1	TGTGCCAGCAGCGTAGTAGGGAGCACCATTGAGCAGTTCTTC	CASSVVGSTIEQFF
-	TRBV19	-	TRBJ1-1	TGTGCCAGTAGTATATGGGCAGGACGGTCGAACACTGAAGCTTTCTTT	CASSIWAGRSNTEAFF
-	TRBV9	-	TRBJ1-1	TGTGCCAGCAGCGGAGGGTTGAACACTGAAGCTTTCTTT	CASSGGLNTEAFF
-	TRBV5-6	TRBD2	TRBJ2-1	TGTGCCAGCAGCGGCGGGGGTGAGCAGTTCTTC	CASSGGGEQFF
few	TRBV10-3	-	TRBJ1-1	TGTGCCATCAGTGAGTGGCAGAACACTGAAGCTTTCTTT	CAISEWQNTEAFF
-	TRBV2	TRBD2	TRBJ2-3	TGTGCCAGCAGCGAACCTCGGGCGGGAGTCCAGACAGACACAGATACGCAGTATTTT	CASSEPRAGVQTDTDTQYF
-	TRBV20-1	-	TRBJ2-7	TGCAGTGCTAGAGAGGGCGAGCAGTACTTC	CSAREGEQYF
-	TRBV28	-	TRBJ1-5	TGTGCCAGCAGCCTTATCGCAGGGTTGCGGCAGCCCCAGCATTTT	CASSLIAGLRQPQHF
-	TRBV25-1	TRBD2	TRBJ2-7	TGTGCCAGCAGGGGCGCGTGGCGGGGAGGGTACGAGCAGTACTTC	CASRGAWRGGYEQYF
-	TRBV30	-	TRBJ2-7	TGTGCCTGGAGTGTACGTGGGGGTACCTACGAGCAGTACTTC	CAWSVRGGTYEQYF
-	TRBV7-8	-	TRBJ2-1	TGTGCCAGCAGCTTAAGACCCTACAATGAGCAGTTCTTC	CASSLRPYNEQFF
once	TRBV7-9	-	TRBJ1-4	TGTGCCAGCAGCCCCGGACACTCCCCAGGAGAAAAACTGTTTTTT	CASSPGHSPGEKLFF
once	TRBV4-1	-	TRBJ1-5	TGCGCCAGCAGCCAAGAGTGGGAGGAGGGAAGCAATCAGCCCCAGCATTTT	CASSQEWEEGSNQPQHF
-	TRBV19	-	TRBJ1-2	TGTGCCAGTAGTATAAGTAATAAGGGGACGCATGGCTACACCTTC	CASSISNKGTHGYTF
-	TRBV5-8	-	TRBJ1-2	TGTGCCAGCAGCTCCCGCCTTCTTAGAGCCTCGGAGAACTATGGCTACACCTTC	CASSSRLLRASENYGYTF
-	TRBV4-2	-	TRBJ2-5	TGTGCCAGCAGCCCGCATGAGGAGGGGCAAATGTTTGGGACCCAGTACTTC	CASSPHEEGQMFGTQYF
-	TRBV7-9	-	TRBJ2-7	TGTGCCAGCAGCTCGTCCCCTCCGGGGACTCGGAACGAGCAGTACTTC	CASSSSPPGTRNEQYF
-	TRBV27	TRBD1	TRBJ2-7	TGTGCCAGCAGTGACATCGGGACAGGGGCTTACGAGCAGTACTTC	CASSDIGTGAYEQYF
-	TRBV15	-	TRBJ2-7	TGTGCCACCAGCAGAGGGCCAAACTTTAGGCCATACGAGCAGTACTTC	CATSRGPNFRPYEQYF
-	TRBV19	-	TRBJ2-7	TGTGCCAGTAGTTGGGCCGGGGGATACTACGAGCAGTACTTC	CASSWAGGYYEQYF
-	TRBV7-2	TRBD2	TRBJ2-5	TGTGCCAGCAGCTTAACAGCGGGAGTGTATCGGGGAGAGACCCAGTACTTC	CASSLTAGVYRGETQYF